This TCR beta chain was identified in a study of blood T cell repertoires in COVID-19. Study-wide background: Italy, Spain and the United States were the sources of the convalescent and acute COVID-19 samples. PBMCs, B-cell-depleted T cells, or T cells provided the cDNA or gDNA that made up the material.

Per the authors' pipeline: The assay estimated nucleated cells by amplifying reference gene primers. Assay: immunoSEQ multiplex PCR; the TCRdb copy retains only in-frame clones and omits some. D and trimming were read from the DNA, whereas the V and J calls and clone size are those reported in that table. The table has 110,000 or so clones, 85% seen once; the top ten hold 13%. The V gene lost 3 bases and the J gene lost 3 bases, with 11 bases spanning the gap. CDR3 length: 14 residues. Germline CDR1 SGHVS, CDR2 FNYEAQ. Input material: peripheral blood. The source of this sequence is a human donor in a cohort sampled during active COVID-19. The chain combines TRBV7-6 with TRBJ1-1; D is undetermined. The CDR3 sequence is CASSFFREDTEAFF. As DNA, the CDR3 is TGTGCCAGCAGCTTTTTTAGGGAGGACACTGAAGCTTTCTTT.